Listed here are 3 T cell receptor beta chains from one sample, sequenced in a study of blood T cell repertoires in COVID-19. Here immunoSEQ multiplex PCR was the method, and the copy in TCRdb shows in-frame clones only, minus some. Of tens of thousands of clones listed, roughly four fifths are singletons. Specimen: peripheral blood. These TCRs come from a man aged 50 to 60 with acute or convalescent COVID-19.

The chain recombines TRBV27 with TRBJ2-2; maybe TRBD2 (6 bases). This CDR3 spans 14 amino acids. Germline loops: CDR1 MNHEY, CDR2 SMNVEV (reference sequence). Trimming left V 7 bases short and J 7 bases short, with 16 bases between. CDR3 sequence: CASTSGLYGGELFF. CDR3 nucleotide sequence: TGTGCCAGCACCTCGGGACTGTATGGCGGGGAGCTGTTTTTT.

V is TRBV4-3 and J is TRBJ1-6; D possibly corresponds to TRBD1 (5 bases). Germline V gene sequence: CDR1 LGHNA, CDR2 YSLEER. V was clipped by 2 bases and J by 14 bases, with 13 bases between them. The CDR3 length is 13 residues. CDR3 nucleotide sequence: TGCGCCAGCAGCCAATTGTCGGGGGAAACCCTCCACTTT. This encodes CASSQLSGETLHF.

This rearrangement joins TRBV4-1 to TRBJ2-7; D possibly corresponds to TRBD1 (8 bases). The CDR3 runs 14 residues. Germline-derived CDR1 and CDR2 are MGHRA and YSYEKL. V lost 5 bases to trimming and J lost 3 bases, with 14 bases between them. CDR3 DNA: TGCGCCAGCAGCTGGGGGGGACAGGACTACGAGCAGTACTTC. This translates into CASSWGGQDYEQYF.